Listed below are T cell receptor beta chains from one sample, sequenced in a study of CD8 T cells in Susac syndrome. TCRdb redid the calling of the immunoSEQ multiplex PCR reads with MiXCR, one entry per CDR3 protein. The table shows roughly 400,000 distinct CDR3 sequences, with more than 70% occurring only once. Specimen: CD8+ T cells from PBMCs. All receptors derive from a human donor with multiple sclerosis. CDR3s include the opening cysteine and the closing phenylalanine or tryptophan. The order of the fields is clone size, V gene, J gene, D gene, CDR3 DNA, CDR3 protein. A D gene is named only where the DNA matches it firmly. Only some rows state a clone size, as once, few, many or a class for expanded clones.

-	TRBV12-3/TRBV12-4	TRBJ2-1	-	TGTGCCAGCAGTTTAAACAGGGTCATTGAGCAGTTCTTC	CASSLNRVIEQFF
-	TRBV27	TRBJ2-1	-	TGTGCCAGCAGTTTATCGTATTGGGATTCCTACAATGAGCAGTTCTTC	CASSLSYWDSYNEQFF
-	TRBV7-2	TRBJ1-2	-	TGTGCCAGCAGCCTCAACCTTCCGAGGGACTATGGCTACACCTTC	CASSLNLPRDYGYTF
once	TRBV27	TRBJ2-7	TRBD1	TGTGCCACCATGGGACAGGGGATGCCCTACGAGCAGTACTTC	CATMGQGMPYEQYF
-	TRBV27	TRBJ2-7	-	TGTGCCAGCAGTCCGGGTCCTGACTACGAGCAGTACTTC	CASSPGPDYEQYF
-	TRBV30	TRBJ1-1	-	TGTGCCTGGAGTGTAGGGAGATCCACTGAAGCTTTCTTT	CAWSVGRSTEAFF
once	TRBV27	TRBJ1-2	TRBD1	TGTGCCAGCAGCCCTCAGGAGGGGGCTCCTTGCACCTTC	CASSPQEGAPCTF
-	TRBV9	TRBJ1-5	-	TGTGCCAGCAGCGCACAGGGAGGGGAGCCCCAGCATTTT	CASSAQGGEPQHF
once	TRBV6-1	TRBJ1-1	-	TGTGCCAGCAGTGAAGCCCTGCAGACGTTGAACACTGAAGCTTTCTTT	CASSEALQTLNTEAFF
-	TRBV18	TRBJ1-5	-	TGTGCCAGCACCTTGGGGGCGACCAGCAATCAGCCCCAGCATTTT	CASTLGATSNQPQHF
-	TRBV14	TRBJ2-1	TRBD2	TGTGCCAGCAGCCAATGGGACAAAGGACTAGCAAATGAGCAGTTCTTC	CASSQWDKGLANEQFF
few	TRBV20-1	TRBJ2-7	TRBD2	TGCAGTGCCCAGCGGGAGAGCTACGAGCAGTACTTC	CSAQRESYEQYF
-	TRBV29-1	TRBJ2-7	-	TGCAGCGTGGTGGACAGTAGCTCCTACGAGCAGTACTTC	CSVVDSSSYEQYF
-	TRBV14	TRBJ1-1	-	TGTGCCAGCAGCCAGTTAAGGGAGGTTTGGAACACTGAAGCTTTCTTT	CASSQLREVWNTEAFF
-	TRBV13	TRBJ2-1	-	TGTGCCAGCAGCCCAGGAGCCGATCCCTACAATGAGCAGTTCTTC	CASSPGADPYNEQFF
-	TRBV4-2	TRBJ2-3	-	TGTGCCAGCAGCCACTTGGGGTCAGATACGCAGTATTTT	CASSHLGSDTQYF
-	TRBV29-1	TRBJ1-2	-	TGCAGCGCTATAGGGCAGGGGTATGGCTACACCTTC	CSAIGQGYGYTF
-	TRBV19	TRBJ2-2	-	TGTGCCAGTAGTATTTTGGAGGCCCCCGGGGAGCTGTTTTTT	CASSILEAPGELFF
-	TRBV29-1	TRBJ2-7	TRBD1	TGCAGCGTTGAAGCGTTCAACAGGGGTGACGAGCAGTACTTC	CSVEAFNRGDEQYF
-	TRBV6-5	TRBJ1-1	-	TGTGCCAGCAGTTACTCCGGGACGGCGAACACTGAAGCTTTCTTT	CASSYSGTANTEAFF
-	TRBV7-9	TRBJ2-7	TRBD1	TGTGCCAGCAGCTTATTTAAGGACAGGGCGTACGAGCAGTACTTC	CASSLFKDRAYEQYF
-	TRBV27	TRBJ1-1	TRBD1	TGTGCCAGCAGTTTAACGGGACAGGGTGGAAATACTGAAGCTTTCTTT	CASSLTGQGGNTEAFF
-	TRBV30	TRBJ1-1	-	TGTGCCTGGGGGTCTTTGGGCACTGAAGCTTTCTTT	CAWGSLGTEAFF
once	TRBV6-4	TRBJ2-3	-	TGTGCCAGCAGTGACGGGCGGGACACAGATACGCAGTATTTT	CASSDGRDTDTQYF
once	TRBV4-1	TRBJ2-7	-	TGCGCCAGCAGCCATGGGACGGGACTTGAATCTTACGAGCAGTACTTC	CASSHGTGLESYEQYF
-	TRBV15	TRBJ1-4	-	TGTGCCACCGCAGGATTCTCATCGGGTGAAAAACTGTTTTTT	CATAGFSSGEKLFF
-	TRBV10-3	TRBJ2-7	TRBD1	TGTGCCACCTCGGTGAACAGGGGAGACGAGCAGTACTTC	CATSVNRGDEQYF
-	TRBV20-1	TRBJ2-5	-	TGCAGTGCTAGAGATTACACGGACCCCCAAGAGACCCAGTACTTC	CSARDYTDPQETQYF
-	TRBV12-3/TRBV12-4	TRBJ1-5	-	TGTGCCAGCAGCCCCGGTGGGCCCATATTGCCCCAGCATTTT	CASSPGGPILPQHF
-	TRBV4-1	TRBJ1-5	-	TGCGCCAGCAGCCAAGGCTGGGATAGCAATCAGCCCCAGCATTTT	CASSQGWDSNQPQHF
-	TRBV5-6	TRBJ1-6	-	TGTGCCAGCAGCTTCATCATGGGGTTTGGAAATTCACCCCTCCACTTT	CASSFIMGFGNSPLHF
once	TRBV21-1	TRBJ1-5	-	TGTGCCAGCAGCAAGGGGCTTGACGGACCCCAGCATTTT	CASSKGLDGPQHF
few	TRBV27	TRBJ1-1	-	TGTGCCAGCAGTTTTGGGTTGAACACTGAAGCTTTCTTT	CASSFGLNTEAFF
-	TRBV27	TRBJ1-5	-	TGTGCCACCGGGTCTCTCACGCCCCAGCATTTT	CATGSLTPQHF
-	TRBV29-1	TRBJ2-7	-	TGCAGCGCCTGGGACGGACTACTCTTGGGGCAGTACTTC	CSAWDGLLLGQYF
-	TRBV30	TRBJ2-3	-	TGTGCCTGGAGTGTAACTCGGTCTTATACGCAGTATTTT	CAWSVTRSYTQYF
-	TRBV6-5	TRBJ1-1	-	TGTGCCAGCAAAATAGGAGGGGATAACACTGAAGCTTTCTTT	CASKIGGDNTEAFF
-	TRBV7-9	TRBJ1-1	TRBD1	TGTGCCAGCAGCTACGGGACAGGGGGGGCTTTCTTT	CASSYGTGGAFF
-	TRBV4-1	TRBJ2-1	TRBD2	TGCGCCAGCAGCCAGGTACTAGCGGGGGGGCCGTACAATGAGCAGTTCTTC	CASSQVLAGGPYNEQFF
few	TRBV6-2/TRBV6-3	TRBJ1-3	-	TGTGCCAGCAGTTACTCGCCCGCCAGCTCTGGAAACACCATATGTTTT	CASSYSPASSGNTICF
-	TRBV5-1	TRBJ2-7	-	TGCGCCAGCAGCTTGGGACCTTGGGGGATTGAGTGGTACGAGCAGTACTTC	CASSLGPWGIEWYEQYF
once	TRBV29-1	TRBJ1-2	-	TGCAGCGTTAACGACGGATACTATGGCTACACCTTC	CSVNDGYYGYTF
-	TRBV19	TRBJ1-1	-	TGTGCCAGTAGACGGACGGACGGGGGGACTGAAGCTTTCTTT	CASRRTDGGTEAFF
-	TRBV27	TRBJ2-1	-	TGTGCCAGCAGTTTATCGAATGTCCGTTATGAGCAGTTCTTC	CASSLSNVRYEQFF
-	TRBV5-5	TRBJ2-3	TRBD2	TGTGCCAGCAGCCCGTGGACTAGCGAGAGCACAGATACGCAGTATTTT	CASSPWTSESTDTQYF
few	TRBV5-1	TRBJ2-1	-	TGCGCCAGCAGCTTGCCCCTGTCCGGGATTAGTAGCAATGAGCAGTTCTTC	CASSLPLSGISSNEQFF
-	TRBV7-9	TRBJ2-6	-	TGTGCCAGCAGCTTATCAACGAGTTCTGGGGCCAACGTCCTGACTTTC	CASSLSTSSGANVLTF
-	TRBV11-2	TRBJ2-1	TRBD2	TGTGCCAGCAGCTCCTCTAGCGGGAGTGGCAATGAGCAGTTCTTC	CASSSSSGSGNEQFF
-	TRBV19	TRBJ2-7	TRBD2	TGTGCCAGTTCGACTAGCGCCTCCTACGAGCAGTACTTC	CASSTSASYEQYF
-	TRBV7-2	TRBJ2-3	-	TGTGCCAGCAGCTTAGCGTTAGGTACTTACGTGAGGGATACGCAGTATTTT	CASSLALGTYVRDTQYF
-	TRBV4-1	TRBJ1-1	TRBD1	TGCGCCAGCAGCCACCCCGGGACAGGGCATAACACTGAAGCTTTCTTT	CASSHPGTGHNTEAFF
-	TRBV7-6	TRBJ2-7	-	TGTGCCAGCAGCCCGATCATGTCTGGCCACGAGCAGTACTTC	CASSPIMSGHEQYF
-	TRBV12-3/TRBV12-4	TRBJ2-2	-	TGTGCCAGCAGTCCACCGCCTCTAAATTACGCGAACACCGGGGAGCTGTTTTTT	CASSPPPLNYANTGELFF
once	TRBV5-1	TRBJ2-1	TRBD2	TGCGCCAGCAGCTCTGTGGATAGCGGGAGGCCCACCGAGCAGTTCTTC	CASSSVDSGRPTEQFF
-	TRBV4-1	TRBJ2-1	TRBD2	TGCGCCAGCAGCCAAACTATTGGGGGACTACTCAGAAACAATGAGCAGTTCTTC	CASSQTIGGLLRNNEQFF